What follows are 3 T cell receptor beta chains derived from one specimen sequenced in a study of liver allograft versus peripheral blood T cells. Across the study: Intrahepatic T cell receptor repertoires from transplanted livers were compared against repertoires in recipients' peripheral blood.

Via MiXCR, TCRdb re-called the reads, giving one row per CDR3 protein. The sample consists of about 810 distinct CDR3 sequences, approximately 15% of them appearing once. The source is a human patient who had a liver transplant. Some of these T cells may belong to the graft donor.

As concerns this clonotype: A far bigger clonotype differs at one base, so this is likely a read error. The chain carries TRBV6-6 and TRBJ2-7; 7 nucleotides match TRBD2. J lost 7 bases, V lost 6 bases, and 9 bases had no gene match. Per germline, CDR1 MNHNY and CDR2 SVGAGI (reference sequence). CDR3 length: 13 residues. CDR3 sequence reads: CASRAGSYNEQYF. The CDR3 DNA is TGTGCCAGCAGAGCGGGGTCCTACAATGAGCAGTACTTC.

This clonotype is categorized as medium-sized (0.01 to 0.1%). The junction and the germline gene differ at one end; a read error may be behind it. J is TRBJ1-2 and V is TRBV29-1; tentative D call: TRBD1 (5 bases). Looked up from germline, CDR1 is SQVTM and CDR2 is ANQGSEA. The CDR3 extends over 11 amino acids. CDR3 residues: CSVEDWDSTLF. CDR3 in DNA: TGCAGCGTTGAAGATTGGGACTCGACGCTCTTC.

Relative to its sample, this clonotype is large. The V gene is TRBV10-3, the J gene TRBJ2-1; 7 positions agree with TRBD1. Germline V lookup: CDR1 ENHRY, CDR2 SYGVKD. V lost 10 bases to trimming and J lost 5 bases; unmatched junction nucleotides: 8. CDR3 size: 13 residues. CDR3 protein: CATLDRADNEQFF. CDR3 bases: TGTGCCACTCTCGACAGGGCGGACAATGAGCAGTTCTTC.